Shown below are 29 T cell receptor beta chains from a single sample sequenced in a study of CD8+CD57+ T cells in acquired aplastic anemia. TCR beta VDJ combinations and CDR3 sequences were profiled from genomic DNA. Via MiXCR, TCRdb re-called the reads, giving one row per CDR3 protein. This table holds fewer than 200,000 distinct CDR3 sequences, roughly 47% found once. The sample consisted of sorted CD4+, CD8+, or CD8+CD57+ T cells (not recorded which) from PBMCs. These TCRs come from a human donor in good health.

The sample holds a few counts of this clonotype. This chain uses TRBV10-1 with TRBJ2-1; D perhaps matches TRBD1 (5 bases). V lost 5 bases to trimming and J lost 0 bases, with 5 bases between them. In germline, CDR1 is WNHNN, CDR2 SYGVQD (reference sequence). CDR3 length: 13 residues. CDR3 DNA sequence: TGCGCCAGCAGTAGGGGCTCCTACAATGAGCAGTTCTTC. As protein: CASSRGSYNEQFF.

The chain uses TRBV15 and TRBJ1-2; 7 bases map to TRBD1. Unmatched junction bases numbered 10, after V lost 4 bases and J lost 8 bases. This CDR3 is 14 amino acids long. CDR1 is LNHNV and CDR2 is YYDKDF in the germline V gene (reference sequence). The chain's CDR3 is CATSTRTTGVGYTF. Written as DNA, the CDR3 is TGTGCCACCAGCACAAGGACAACAGGGGTAGGCTACACCTTC.

The chain couples TRBV4-1 to TRBJ2-7, with D possibly being TRBD1 or TRBD2 (6 bases each). The CDR3 loop spans 12 amino acids. V gave up 4 bases and J gave up 6 bases, with 10 bases separating them. Germline CDR1 reads MGHRA; CDR2 reads YSYEKL. In DNA form, the CDR3 reads TGCGCCAGCAGCCCCGGGGGCGGCGAGCAGTACTTC. Translating gives CASSPGGGEQYF.

Many counts were recorded for this clonotype. This sequence joins TRBV7-9 and TRBJ2-7, with 8 bases that match TRBD2. In germline, CDR1 is SEHNR, CDR2 FQNEAQ (reference sequence). The V gene end was trimmed by 2 bases and the J gene end by 3 bases; junction bases not matched to a gene: 6. This CDR3 is 15 amino acids long. Here the CDR3 DNA reads TGTGCCAGCAGCTTAACCGGGACTAGTATCTACGAGCAGTACTTC. Translating gives CASSLTGTSIYEQYF.

This clonotype was observed a few times. J is TRBJ1-2 and V is TRBV11-1; D not certain. This CDR3 has 14 residues. Looked up from germline, CDR1 is SGHAT and CDR2 is FQDESV (reference sequence). V was cut by 6 bases and J by 4 bases, with 15 bases left in between. The CDR3 DNA reads as TGTGCCAGCAGGGATGACCATCGTCGCTATGGCTACACCTTC. Translation: CASRDDHRRYGYTF.

This clonotype was observed at least ten times. This chain uses TRBV6-2 or TRBV6-3 with TRBJ1-6; the D is unclear. Trimming removed 0 bases at V and 7 bases at J, with 1 base between. This CDR3 has 12 residues. The germline V gene has CDR1 MNHEY and CDR2 SVGEGT. CDR3 protein: CASSYSNSPLHF. The DNA of the CDR3 is TGTGCCAGCAGTTACTCCAATTCACCCCTCCACTTT.

The chain couples TRBV28 to TRBJ1-1; 7 nucleotides line up with TRBD1. With 6 bases clipped from V and 5 bases from J, the junction kept 12 bases outside the gene matches. Germline CDR1 and CDR2: MDHEN and SYDVKM. The CDR3 is made up of 15 amino acids. In DNA form, the CDR3 reads TGTGCCAGCAGCTCCCCCCAGGGGGGAAAAACTGAAGCTTTCTTT. Protein sequence: CASSSPQGGKTEAFF.

This clonotype was seen at least ten times. The chain recombines TRBV10-3 with TRBJ2-7; TRBD2 matches 9 bases. Unmatched junction bases numbered 8, after V lost 4 bases and J lost 4 bases. The CDR3 covers 15 residues. Germline lookup yields CDR1 ENHRY and CDR2 SYGVKD. CDR3 sequence reads: CAISVDAGGPYEQYF. The CDR3 bases are TGTGCCATCAGTGTTGATGCGGGAGGGCCTTACGAGCAGTACTTC.

In its sample, this clonotype was seen many times. This chain joins TRBV12-3 or TRBV12-4 and TRBJ2-3; tentatively, D is TRBD2 (5 bases). This CDR3 spans 15 amino acids. Trimming took 1 base from V and 2 from J, leaving 10 bases between them. CDR3 sequence reads: CASSLGLANTDTQYF. As DNA, the CDR3 is TGTGCCAGCAGTTTAGGTCTAGCAAACACAGATACGCAGTATTTT.

This clonotype was counted at least ten times. Here the CDR3 reads CASRWGDVDSPLHF. The CDR3 DNA reads TGTGCCAGCAGGTGGGGGGATGTGGATTCACCCCTCCACTTT. The chain recombines TRBV9 with TRBJ1-6; a weak D match, TRBD1 (5 bases). The CDR3 runs to 14 residues. V lost 5 bases and J lost 8, with 14 bases in between. Germline V gene sequence: CDR1 SGDLS, CDR2 YYNGEE.

This clonotype was found many times. The CDR3 nucleotides read TGCGCCAGCAGTGAATTGGCCAGGGATGCTGAAGCTTTCTTT. This gives the protein CASSELARDAEAFF. The J gene is TRBJ1-1, the V gene TRBV10-2; possible D gene TRBD1, 5 bases. The V end lost 3 bases, the J end lost 6 bases, and 14 bases lay between the germline ends. The V gene's germline CDR1 is WSHSY and CDR2 SAAADI. The CDR3 is 14 residues long.

As regards this clonotype: An end of the junction differs from the germline gene, which may be a read error. The V call is TRBV10-2, the J call TRBJ1-1; the D is unclear. This CDR3 comprises 12 residues. CDR1 is WSHSY and CDR2 is SAAADI in the germline V gene. Here the CDR3 DNA reads TGCGCTAGCAGTGCAGTGAACACTGAAGCTTTCTTT. Its translation is CASSAVNTEAFF.

The chain carries TRBV19 and TRBJ1-4; D not resolved. Trimming shortened V by 4 bases and J by 8 bases, and 11 bases separated the two germline ends. CDR3 length equals 13 residues. Germline CDR1 and CDR2: LNHDA and SQIVND (reference sequence). CDR3: CASSTILGEKLFF. CDR3 in DNA: TGTGCCAGTAGTACGATTTTAGGAGAAAAACTGTTTTTT.

The chain uses TRBV20-1 and TRBJ1-6, with D possibly TRBD1 on 6 matching bases. The ends were cut back, 0 bases at V and 10 bases at J, with 13 bases in the middle. The CDR3 runs to 14 residues. Germline V lookup: CDR1 DFQATT, CDR2 SNEGSKA (reference sequence). CDR3 nucleotides: TGCAGTGCTAGAGATAGGGGGTTTAGGTCACCCCTCCACTTT. This gives the protein CSARDRGFRSPLHF.

Many counts were recorded for this clonotype. This chain joins TRBV7-2 and TRBJ1-1; tentatively, D is TRBD1 (5 bases). Trimming took off 2 bases at V and 6 bases at J, with 22 bases between the two ends. Per germline, CDR1 SGHTA and CDR2 FQGNSA. The CDR3 contains 17 residues. Written as DNA, the CDR3 is TGTGCCAGCAGCTTATCGGGGAGGGGATGGGCAAAAGCTGAAGCTTTCTTT. The encoded protein is CASSLSGRGWAKAEAFF.

The chain carries TRBV12-3 or TRBV12-4 and TRBJ1-6; D call uncertain. The CDR3 has 12 amino acids. V was shortened by 3 bases and J by 13 bases, with 10 bases between the two germline ends. The CDR3 loop is CASSLNSVPLHF. The CDR3 DNA reads TGTGCCAGCAGTTTGAATAGTGTCCCCCTCCACTTT.

Note on this clonotype: Because it lacks the conserved phenylalanine or tryptophan at the end, this CDR3 is likely a read error. V usage is TRBV6-2 or TRBV6-3 and J usage is TRBJ2-7; D gene ambiguous. Between the trimmed V and J ends, which lost 2 bases and 4 bases, there was a span of 6 bases. CDR3 length: 12 residues. Germline V gene data show CDR1 as MNHEY and CDR2 as SVGEGT. The CDR3: CASSYRPYEQYL. CDR3 DNA: TGTGCCAGCAGTTACCGGCCTTACGAGCAGTACCTC.

This chain joins TRBV20-1 and TRBJ1-1; the D is unclear. V lost 6 bases, J lost 3 bases, and 11 bases lay in between. The CDR3 is 12 residues long. The germline V gene encodes CDR1 DFQATT and CDR2 SNEGSKA (reference sequence). The CDR3 reads CSASEGHTEAFF. As DNA, the CDR3 is TGCAGTGCGTCTGAAGGGCACACTGAAGCTTTCTTT.

This clonotype appeared many times. This sequence joins TRBV7-9 and TRBJ2-1, with D possibly called TRBD1 or TRBD2 (5 bases each). V was pared by 5 bases and J by 9 bases, with 8 bases between. Germline values: CDR1 SEHNR, CDR2 FQNEAQ (reference sequence). The CDR3 length is 11 residues. CDR3 nucleotides: TGTGCCAGCAGCCCGAGGGGTGAGCAGTTCTTC. This translates into CASSPRGEQFF. Filled out from reference TRBV7-9 and TRBJ2-1, the complete variable domain reads DTGVSQNPRHKITKRGQNVTFRCDPISEHNRLYWYRQTLGQGPEFLTYFQNEAQLEKSRLLSDRFSAERPKGSFSTLEIQRTEQGDSAMYLCASSPRGEQFFGPGTRLTVL.

This clonotype has a count of ten or more. V gene TRBV20-1 combines with J gene TRBJ2-5; D is undetermined. CDR3 length: 11 amino acids. Trimming cost V 3 bases and J 3 bases, with 5 bases left between them. Looked up from germline, CDR1 is DFQATT and CDR2 is SNEGSKA (reference sequence). CDR3 DNA sequence: TGCAGTGCTAGTCGGGAAGAGACCCAGTACTTC. Translation gives CSASREETQYF.

This chain connects TRBV3-1 to TRBJ2-2, with D possibly TRBD2 on 6 matching bases. The CDR3 consists of 16 residues. Germline V gene lookup returns CDR1 LGHDT and CDR2 YNNKEL (reference sequence). V dropped 4 bases and J dropped 0 bases, with 12 bases sitting between them. This CDR3 is CASSPPTRPNTGELFF. CDR3 in DNA: TGTGCCAGCAGCCCGCCGACTAGACCGAACACCGGGGAGCTGTTTTTT.

This clonotype was found once. The chain is built from TRBV10-3 and TRBJ2-7, with D perhaps matching TRBD2 (5 bases). This CDR3 contains 13 residues. Germline CDR1 ENHRY, CDR2 SYGVKD. Trimming stripped 10 bases from V and 1 base from J, with 14 bases between. CDR3 sequence reads: CASGPRVSYEQYF. The CDR3 DNA reads as TGTGCCAGCGGGCCTAGGGTTTCCTACGAGCAGTACTTC.

With regard to this clonotype: This clone may be a read error of a much larger clone one base away. The chain uses TRBV6-5 and TRBJ1-4; 9 nucleotides match TRBD1. V lost 2 bases, J lost 8 bases, and 3 bases stayed unmatched. Germline V CDR1 and CDR2: MNHEY, SVGAGI. The CDR3 runs to 14 residues. The CDR3 loop reads CASSYGTGLEKLFF. CDR3 DNA sequence: TGTGCCAGCAGTTACGGGACAGGGTTGGAAAAACTGTTTTTT.

This clonotype was counted ten times or more. This sequence joins TRBV5-1 and TRBJ2-5; 14 bases line up with TRBD2. J lost 5 bases, V lost 4 bases, and 4 bases had no gene match. This CDR3 comprises 15 residues. Looked up from germline, CDR1 is SGHRS and CDR2 is YFSETQ. CDR3 amino acids: CASSTTSGGVETQYF. The CDR3, as DNA: TGCGCCAGCAGCACGACTAGCGGGGGGGTGGAGACCCAGTACTTC. Full variable domain (missing parts from reference TRBV5-1 and TRBJ2-5): KAGVTQTPRYLIKTRGQQVTLSCSPISGHRSVSWYQQTPGQGLQFLFEYFSETQRNKGNFPGRFSGRQFSNSRSEMNVSTLELGDSALYLCASSTTSGGVETQYFGPGTRLLVL.

This clonotype was counted many times. The CDR3 DNA follows: TGTGCCACCAGTGCGACAGGGAGCTCTGGAAACACCATATATTTT. Translating it yields CATSATGSSGNTIYF. The rearrangement joins TRBV24-1 to TRBJ1-3; 7 positions agree with TRBD1. V trimming: 5 bases; J trimming: 0 bases; junction bases outside the gene matches: 3. Germline V gene lookup returns CDR1 KGHDR and CDR2 SFDVKD. The CDR3 loop spans 15 amino acids.

On this clonotype itself: A much larger clone lies one base from this, so it may be a read error. The chain is built from TRBV5-1 and TRBJ2-5; D unclear. Looked up from germline, CDR1 is SGHRS and CDR2 is YFSETQ. V gave up 2 bases and J gave up 5 bases, with 13 bases separating them. This CDR3 region has 14 residues. The CDR3 sequence: CASSFPTRLETQYF. CDR3 nucleotides: TGCGCCAGCAGCTTCCCCACACGGTTGGAGACCCAGTACTTC. Full variable domain (rest looked up from reference TRBV5-1 and TRBJ2-5): KAGVTQTPRYLIKTRGQQVTLSCSPISGHRSVSWYQQTPGQGLQFLFEYFSETQRNKGNFPGRFSGRQFSNSRSEMNVSTLELGDSALYLCASSFPTRLETQYFGPGTRLLVL.

The chain recombines TRBV29-1 with TRBJ2-1; 7 nucleotides align to TRBD1. The germline V gene has CDR1 SQVTM and CDR2 ANQGSEA. The CDR3 has 13 amino acids. With 8 bases clipped from V and 4 bases from J, the junction kept 8 bases outside the gene matches. CDR3 nucleotide sequence: TGCAGCAGTTACCTGACAGGGTACAATGAGCAGTTCTTC. The encoded protein is CSSYLTGYNEQFF.

This clonotype was observed a handful of times. V usage is TRBV7-2 and J usage is TRBJ2-7; D unresolved. Germline V gene data show CDR1 as SGHTA and CDR2 as FQGNSA. Trimming left V 5 bases short and J 0 bases short, with 8 bases between. The CDR3 runs 13 residues. CDR3 sequence: CASSIGYSYEQYF. The CDR3, as DNA: TGTGCCAGCAGCATCGGATACTCCTACGAGCAGTACTTC.

This clonotype was observed once. V and J are TRBV10-3 and TRBJ2-5; D is perhaps TRBD1 or TRBD2 (5 bases each). The V end was cut by 4 bases, the J end by 5 bases, with 17 bases between. CDR3 size: 15 residues. Germline V gene data show CDR1 as ENHRY and CDR2 as SYGVKD. CDR3 DNA sequence: TGTGCCATCAGTGCCCGGGACCTAATTCAGGAGACCCAGTACTTC. Translation: CAISARDLIQETQYF.